One T cell receptor beta chain is described in this entry. Antigen specificity is unknown. The CDR3 extends over 13 amino acids. Germline CDR1 and CDR2: GTSNPN and SVGIG (reference sequence). Deletions cut 3 bases from V and 2 bases from J, with 10 bases between. This entry comes from a study of T cells in localized non-small cell lung cancer. The study's findings and limits: Highest T cell clonality was seen in uninvolved adjacent lung, surpassing that measured in tumor. Across samples, adjacent lung featured a median roughly 50 of the top 100 tumor clones. Elevated circulating T cell density in blood was associated with longer overall survival.

Method: immunoSEQ multiplex PCR; TCRdb's copy keeps in-frame clones and lacks some. Of some 19,000 clones listed, about 89% are singletons. The sequence was obtained from a male donor aged 60 or over with stage I squamous cell lung carcinoma. The V and J genes are TRBV30 and TRBJ1-1; the D is unclear. This specimen consisted of peripheral blood, obtained before any cancer treatment. CDR3: CAWSGLLNTEAFF. CDR3 sequence (DNA): TGTGCCTGGAGCGGGCTCCTTAACACTGAAGCTTTCTTT. Using reference TRBV30 and TRBJ1-1 for the parts outside the CDR3, the full variable domain is SQTIHQWPATLVQPVGSPLSLECTVEGTSNPNLYWYRQAAGRGLQLLFYSVGIGQISSEVPQNLSASRPQDRQFILSSKKLLLSDSGFYLCAWSGLLNTEAFFGQGTRLTVV.